A selection of T cell receptor beta chains follows, all from one sample in a study of post-analysis software for immune sequencing data. TCRdb re-called the PCR reads with MiXCR, one entry per CDR3 protein. The data contain approximately 360,000 distinct CDR3 sequences, less than 40% of them seen just once; the ten biggest clones take up 13%. Sequencing was carried out using blood. The receptors were sampled from a girl under 18 with multiple sclerosis. CDR3s include the opening cysteine and the closing phenylalanine or tryptophan. A D gene is named only where the DNA matches it firmly. Clone size is not always given. Where it is, it says once, few, many or a class for expanded clones.

cdr3_aa,cdr3_nt,j_call,cdr3_length,v_call,d_call,clone_size
CASSSLQGRTNEKLFF,TGTGCCAGCAGCTCCCTACAGGGGAGAACTAATGAAAAACTGTTTTTT,TRBJ1-4,16,TRBV7-8,TRBD1,.
CSVGTGRTGANVLTF,TGCAGCGTTGGGACAGGGAGAACCGGGGCCAACGTCCTGACTTTC,TRBJ2-6,15,TRBV29-1,TRBD1,.
CASTTAPNEQFF,TGTGCCAGCACCACAGCCCCCAATGAGCAGTTCTTC,TRBJ2-1,12,TRBV7-9,.,.
CASSPQLAGGPNEQFF,TGTGCCAGCAGCCCCCAACTAGCGGGGGGGCCTAATGAGCAGTTCTTC,TRBJ2-1,16,TRBV7-9,TRBD2,.
CASGSGQGFEQYF,TGTGCCAGCGGATCGGGACAGGGTTTCGAGCAGTACTTC,TRBJ2-7,13,TRBV2,TRBD1,.
CSARDRNTLSGYTF,TGCAGTGCTAGAGATCGAAACACACTCAGCGGCTACACCTTC,TRBJ1-2,14,TRBV20-1,.,few
CSARTATESYEQYF,TGCAGTGCTAGAACTGCGACGGAGTCCTACGAGCAGTACTTC,TRBJ2-7,14,TRBV20-1,.,.
CASSVGQGSPIYGYTF,TGTGCCAGCAGCGTAGGACAGGGGTCGCCTATCTATGGCTACACCTTC,TRBJ1-2,16,TRBV9,TRBD1,.
CASSLAWTGTTGEPFF,TGCGCCAGCAGCTTGGCCTGGACAGGTACCACCGGGGAGCCGTTTTTT,TRBJ2-2,16,TRBV5-1,TRBD1,.
CASSSGLFANQPQHF,TGTGCCAGCAGTTCGGGCCTATTTGCCAATCAGCCCCAGCATTTT,TRBJ1-5,15,TRBV7-9,.,.
CASVPRHQLQYF,TGTGCCAGCGTTCCCCGGCATCAGTTGCAGTACTTC,TRBJ2-4,12,TRBV12-3/TRBV12-4,.,many
CASTQGAEYNEQFF,TGCGCCAGCACTCAGGGGGCAGAATACAATGAGCAGTTCTTC,TRBJ2-1,14,TRBV5-1,TRBD1,.
CASSSPGTGGVGGYTF,TGTGCCAGCAGCTCGCCCGGGACAGGGGGCGTCGGGGGCTACACCTTC,TRBJ1-2,16,TRBV7-9,TRBD1,.
CASSSDRPPREAQYF,TGTGCCAGCAGCTCCGACAGACCACCAAGAGAGGCCCAGTACTTC,TRBJ2-5,15,TRBV28,.,.
CASSLPGSDEQFF,TGTGCCAGCAGTTTGCCCGGGAGTGATGAGCAGTTCTTC,TRBJ2-1,13,TRBV27,.,.
CASSHDGTGGQPQHF,TGCGCCAGCAGCCACGACGGGACAGGGGGTCAGCCCCAGCATTTT,TRBJ1-5,15,TRBV4-1,TRBD1,.
CASSEAGPFLGEQFF,TGTGCCAGCAGTGAAGCTGGGCCCTTCCTCGGGGAGCAGTTCTTC,TRBJ2-1,15,TRBV6-1,.,few